This T cell receptor beta chain was retrieved from a study of T cell repertoires in cytomegalovirus infection. Study-level points and caveats: The cumulative frequency of public TCR beta families distinguished individuals who carried CMV together with the relevant HLA.

This clonotype occurred many times. As yet, its antigen is unknown. TCRdb reanalysed the reads using MiXCR and keeps one entry per CDR3 protein. The sample lists around 530,000 distinct CDR3 sequences, 26% occurring once. The length of the CDR3 is 15 residues. The V and J ends lost 3 bases and 2 bases respectively, with 14 bases between them. The chain has TRBV12-3 or TRBV12-4 and TRBJ2-7, with no clear D. This sequence originates from a human donor in good health (CMV status not recorded). Some clones in this sample may be carry-over from other donors' samples. The sample comprised PBMCs. The CDR3 nucleotides read TGTGCCAGCAGTTTTCTGTGCAGGAGTACCTACGAGCAGTACGTC. Protein product: CASSFLCRSTYEQYV.